These 27 T cell receptor beta chains were sequenced from one sample in a study of CD8+ T cells in alopecia areata. Extraction of RNA preceded its reverse transcription into cDNA, which served as the sequencing template. Clones were read by immunoSEQ multiplex PCR, and TCRdb kept only the in-frame ones, dropping some. The table records more than 95,000 clones, 35% to 40% of them present only once. Sequences were obtained from CD4+ T cells sorted from blood. Receptors were obtained from a human donor with alopecia areata.

V gene TRBV6-5 combines with J gene TRBJ2-7; TRBD1 matches 7 bases. CDR1 and CDR2 from the germline V gene are MNHEY and SVGAGI. Losses at the gene ends were 3 bases for V and 4 bases for J; bases not matched to a gene: 6. This CDR3 has 14 residues. CDR3 residues: CASSYRQGGYEQYF. CDR3 bases: TGTGCCAGCAGTTATCGACAGGGCGGGTACGAGCAGTACTTC.

The rearrangement joins TRBV2 to TRBJ2-1, with 8 nucleotides matching TRBD1. CDR1 is SNHLY, CDR2 FYNNEI, per germline. The CDR3 sequence is 14 residues long. The ends lost 3 bases at V and 6 bases at J; junction bases unmatched: 4. CDR3 nucleotide sequence: TGTGCCAGCAGTGACAGGGGGCGAACCAATGAGCAGTTCTTC. It encodes CASSDRGRTNEQFF.

The chain couples TRBV28 to TRBJ1-2, with D maybe TRBD1 (5 bases). V was pared by 2 bases and J by 6 bases, with 16 bases between. This CDR3 contains 15 residues. From germline, CDR1 is MDHEN and CDR2 SYDVKM. The CDR3 here is CASSLGPGESHGYTF. Written as DNA, the CDR3 is TGTGCCAGCAGTTTAGGGCCGGGGGAGTCTCATGGCTACACCTTC.

The chain combines TRBV29-1 with TRBJ2-5; 10 bases line up with TRBD2. CDR1 is SQVTM, CDR2 ANQGSEA, per germline. The CDR3 has 14 amino acids. J lost 1 base, V lost 6 bases, and 5 bases had no gene match. The CDR3 sequence is CSVRGTSAQETQYF. CDR3 sequence (DNA): TGCAGCGTGCGTGGGACTAGCGCCCAAGAGACCCAGTACTTC.

This clone appeared a few times. The chain links TRBV29-1 to TRBJ2-7; D gene ambiguous. This CDR3 has 14 residues. V lost 2 bases and J lost 2, with 13 bases in between. Germline CDR1 reads SQVTM; CDR2 reads ANQGSEA. CDR3 in DNA: TGCAGCGTTGAACACGGGCGCAAACCCTACGAGCAGTACTTC. This sequence encodes CSVEHGRKPYEQYF.

In its sample, this clone was seen a few times. The chain recombines TRBV29-1 with TRBJ2-7, with 7 bases aligning to TRBD1. This CDR3 is 13 amino acids long. With 6 bases clipped from V and 1 base from J, the junction kept 6 bases outside the gene matches. Germline V gives CDR1 SQVTM, CDR2 ANQGSEA. CDR3 bases: TGCAGCGTGCGACGGGACAGTTCCTACGAGCAGTACTTC. Protein product: CSVRRDSSYEQYF.

The chain uses TRBV28 and TRBJ1-1, with TRBD1 matching over 9 bases. V shed 4 bases and J 2 bases; nucleotides not matched to a gene: 2. This CDR3 spans 14 amino acids. The germline gives CDR1 MDHEN, CDR2 SYDVKM. The CDR3 here is CASSSGQGNTEAFF. The CDR3 DNA reads as TGTGCCAGCAGTTCGGGACAGGGAAACACTGAAGCTTTCTTT.

The rearrangement uses TRBV29-1 and TRBJ2-5, with D perhaps TRBD1 (6 bases). CDR1 and CDR2 from the germline V gene are SQVTM and ANQGSEA. This CDR3 has 15 residues. The V end was cut by 4 bases, the J end by 4 bases, with 19 bases between. CDR3 protein: CSVGGSTGSGETQYF. Here the CDR3 DNA reads TGCAGCGTTGGGGGCTCCACAGGGTCCGGAGAGACCCAGTACTTC. The full variable domain, with the rest looked up from reference TRBV29-1 and TRBJ2-5, is SAVISQKPSRDICQRGTSLTIQCQVDSQVTMMFWYRQQPGQSLTLIATANQGSEATYESGFVIDKFPISRPNLTFSTLTVSNMSPEDSSIYLCSVGGSTGSGETQYFGPGTRLLVL.

The J gene is TRBJ2-1, the V gene TRBV5-1; D might be TRBD2 (7 bases). Trimming shortened V by 0 bases and J by 7 bases, and 11 bases separated the two germline ends. This CDR3 comprises 14 residues. CDR1 is SGHRS and CDR2 is YFSETQ in the germline V gene. The CDR3 DNA reads TGCGCCAGCAGCTTGGTGGGGGGGCAGAATGAGCAGTTCTTC. Amino acids: CASSLVGGQNEQFF.

The rearrangement joins TRBV5-1 to TRBJ1-1; tentative D call: TRBD1 (5 bases). CDR3 length equals 14 residues. The V and J ends lost 2 bases and 1 base respectively, with 9 bases between them. The germline CDR1 and CDR2 sequences are SGHRS and YFSETQ. CDR3 region: CASSLGTENTEAFF. CDR3 nucleotide sequence: TGCGCCAGCAGCTTAGGGACGGAGAACACTGAAGCTTTCTTT.

This clone is a singleton in its sample. J is TRBJ2-5 and V is TRBV2; 11 bases agree with TRBD1. The CDR3 runs to 15 residues. The germline V gene has CDR1 SNHLY and CDR2 FYNNEI. The V gene end was trimmed by 7 bases and the J gene end by 4 bases; junction bases not matched to a gene: 8. The CDR3 spells CASKSWTGGAETQYF. The CDR3 DNA reads TGTGCCAGCAAATCCTGGACAGGGGGCGCAGAGACCCAGTACTTC.

The V and J genes are TRBV30 and TRBJ1-2; no clear D. The CDR3 sequence is 11 residues long. The germline V gene encodes CDR1 GTSNPN and CDR2 SVGIG (reference sequence). The V gene lost 4 bases and the J gene lost 0 bases, with 3 bases spanning the gap. CDR3 nucleotides: TGTGCCTGGACAACTAACTATGGCTACACCTTC. Translating gives CAWTTNYGYTF.

This clone was recorded a few times. The rearrangement joins TRBV29-1 to TRBJ2-4; 7 bases fit TRBD2. The CDR3 has 13 amino acids. The trim removed 6 bases at V and 6 bases at J, leaving 8 bases unmatched. Per the germline V gene, CDR1 is SQVTM and CDR2 is ANQGSEA. The DNA for the CDR3 is TGCAGCGTGGGGGGAGGGAGTGGAAACATTCAGTACTTC. Translating it yields CSVGGGSGNIQYF. Together with reference TRBV29-1 and TRBJ2-4, the CDR3 gives the full variable domain: SAVISQKPSRDICQRGTSLTIQCQVDSQVTMMFWYRQQPGQSLTLIATANQGSEATYESGFVIDKFPISRPNLTFSTLTVSNMSPEDSSIYLCSVGGGSGNIQYFGAGTRLSVL.

This clone appeared a single time. The chain employs TRBV11-2 and TRBJ2-2; 8 bases line up with TRBD2. CDR3 length: 17 amino acids. In germline, CDR1 is SGHAT, CDR2 FQNNGV. With V trimmed by 6 bases and J by 0 bases, 9 bases remained unmatched. The chain's CDR3 is CASRSTISGANTGELFF. The DNA of the CDR3 is TGTGCCAGCAGATCTACCATTAGCGGGGCGAACACCGGGGAGCTGTTTTTT. Complete variable domain (other parts from reference TRBV11-2 and TRBJ2-2): EAGVAQSPRYKIIEKRQSVAFWCNPISGHATLYWYQQILGQGPKLLIQFQNNGVVDDSQLPKDRFSAERLKGVDSTLKIQPAKLEDSAVYLCASRSTISGANTGELFFGEGSRLTVL.

This clone was found a few times. The chain has TRBV28 and TRBJ2-7; perhaps TRBD2 as D (7 bases). This CDR3 spans 15 amino acids. Trimming shortened V by 6 bases and J by 4 bases, and 19 bases separated the two germline ends. Per germline, CDR1 MDHEN and CDR2 SYDVKM. The CDR3 DNA follows: TGTGCCAGCAGCCCTCGGGGGGCGGGAAAATACGAGCAGTACTTC. Its protein product is CASSPRGAGKYEQYF.

This chain joins TRBV30 and TRBJ2-2; a weak D match, TRBD1 (6 bases). The CDR3 runs to 12 residues. Trimming removed 5 bases at V and 5 bases at J, with 9 bases between. Germline V lookup: CDR1 GTSNPN, CDR2 SVGIG (reference sequence). CDR3 coding DNA: TGTGCCTGGGACAGGCCGACCGGGGAGCTGTTTTTT. Its protein is CAWDRPTGELFF.

This chain links TRBV28 with TRBJ1-1; D is ambiguous. Trimming stripped 3 bases from V and 5 bases from J, with 10 bases between. Germline-derived CDR1 and CDR2 are MDHEN and SYDVKM. This CDR3 spans 13 amino acids. As DNA, the CDR3 is TGTGCCAGCAGTTTGCCAGCCCGGACTGAAGCTTTCTTT. This sequence encodes CASSLPARTEAFF. Looking up the rest from reference TRBV28 and TRBJ1-1 gives the full variable domain: DVKVTQSSRYLVKRTGEKVFLECVQDMDHENMFWYRQDPGLGLRLIYFSYDVKMKEKGDIPEGYSVSREKKERFSLILESASTNQTSMYLCASSLPARTEAFFGQGTRLTVV.

This clone was recorded a few times. This chain joins TRBV28 and TRBJ2-1, with D possibly matching TRBD2 (6 bases). Germline V gives CDR1 MDHEN, CDR2 SYDVKM. CDR3 length equals 17 residues. Trimming pared 5 bases from V and 8 bases from J, leaving 25 bases between. The DNA of the CDR3 is TGTGCCAGCAGTCCCCGGGCTAGCGCGATGTTTAGAGATGAGCAGTTCTTC. Amino acids: CASSPRASAMFRDEQFF.

This clone was seen just once. The chain employs TRBV30 and TRBJ1-2, with D unresolved. Germline V gene data show CDR1 as GTSNPN and CDR2 as SVGIG (reference sequence). Trimming shortened V by 1 base and J by 8 bases, and 8 bases separated the two germline ends. The CDR3 consists of 11 residues. CDR3 sequence (DNA): TGTGCCTGGAGTGGAGGTTGGGGCTACACCTTC. Amino acid sequence: CAWSGGWGYTF.

This chain uses TRBV7-9 with TRBJ1-2; D not resolved. The V gene's germline CDR1 is SEHNR and CDR2 FQNEAQ (reference sequence). The CDR3 extends over 13 amino acids. Deletions cut 4 bases from V and 5 bases from J, with 11 bases between. The chain's CDR3 is CASSSYGPYGYTF. The CDR3 DNA reads as TGTGCCAGCAGCTCCTACGGCCCTTATGGCTACACCTTC.

The chain joins TRBV27 to TRBJ2-7, with D perhaps TRBD1 or TRBD2 (7 bases each). Germline CDR1 MNHEY, CDR2 SMNVEV (reference sequence). CDR3 size: 14 residues. Trimming took 6 bases from V and 2 from J, leaving 14 bases between them. CDR3 loop: CASRMTGRAYEQYF. The CDR3 DNA follows: TGTGCCAGCAGGATGACAGGGAGGGCCTACGAGCAGTACTTC.

The V and J genes are TRBV5-6 and TRBJ2-5; unclear D gene. Trimming left V 3 bases short and J 4 bases short, with 25 bases between. The CDR3 length is 18 residues. The germline CDR1 and CDR2 sequences are SGHDT and YYEEEE. DNA for the CDR3: TGTGCCAGCAGCTCCACCGAGAGCTCCTACTACCGGACAGAGACCCAGTACTTC. It specifies CASSSTESSYYRTETQYF.

This clone was seen only a few times. The chain combines TRBV19 with TRBJ1-1; a weak D match, TRBD1 (6 bases). Germline lookup yields CDR1 LNHDA and CDR2 SQIVND (reference sequence). CDR3 size: 15 residues. Trimming removed 6 bases from V and 0 bases from J, with 14 bases in between. As DNA, the CDR3 is TGTGCCAGTAGACCGGGACACACTGTGAACACTGAAGCTTTCTTT. It yields the protein CASRPGHTVNTEAFF.

This clone came up a few times. The rearrangement uses TRBV7-9 and TRBJ1-1, with 9 bases aligning to TRBD1. The junction had 5 bases not matched to a gene; V was cut back by 5 bases and J by 4 bases. Germline CDR1 is SEHNR and CDR2 is FQNEAQ (reference sequence). The length of the CDR3 is 14 residues. Here the CDR3 reads CASSTRDRVTEAFF. CDR3 DNA sequence: TGTGCCAGCAGCACCCGGGACAGGGTCACTGAAGCTTTCTTT.

Worth noting for this clone: Other DNA variants within this sample encode the same CDR3. The chain's CDR3 is CASSPTGSGDTQYF. In nucleotides, the CDR3 is TGCGCCAGCAGCCCTACAGGGTCCGGAGATACGCAGTATTTT. The chain is built from TRBV4-1 and TRBJ2-3; maybe TRBD1 (6 bases). The germline CDR1 and CDR2 sequences are MGHRA and YSYEKL. There are 14 residues in the CDR3. V was pared by 4 bases and J by 5 bases, with 13 bases between.

This clone showed up just a few times. This chain links TRBV7-2 with TRBJ2-2; 7 nucleotides line up with TRBD1. Trimming removed 3 bases from V and 0 bases from J; junction bases left unmatched: 1. This CDR3 has 15 residues. The V gene's germline CDR1 is SGHTA and CDR2 FQGNSA. CDR3 nucleotide sequence: TGTGCCAGCAGCTTTGGGACAGCGAACACCGGGGAGCTGTTTTTT. Protein sequence: CASSFGTANTGELFF.

The genes are TRBV29-1 and TRBJ2-3, with D hard to call. V lost 7 bases and J 2 bases, leaving 16 bases between the germline ends. CDR3 size: 14 residues. Germline V gene sequence: CDR1 SQVTM, CDR2 ANQGSEA. This CDR3 is CSGDIKHATDTQYF. CDR3 DNA sequence: TGCAGCGGTGACATTAAGCATGCCACAGATACGCAGTATTTT.